This passage covers 9 T cell receptor beta chains from one sample sequenced in a study of blood T cell repertoires in COVID-19. Repertoires were generated with immunoSEQ multiplex PCR, while TCRdb's copy carries only in-frame clones and drops some. The profile shows a few hundred thousand clones, around 83% of them singletons. Sequencing was carried out using peripheral blood. The receptors stem from a woman aged 18-29 years with acute or convalescent COVID-19.

There are a few counts of this clone. Here the CDR3 DNA reads TGTGCCAGCAGTCCTATGTGGTTCGAAACTGAAGCTTTCTTT. It codes for CASSPMWFETEAFF. The rearrangement uses TRBV28 and TRBJ1-1, with D unclear. This CDR3 spans 14 amino acids. CDR1 is MDHEN and CDR2 is SYDVKM in the germline V gene. V dropped 5 bases and J dropped 5 bases, with 15 bases sitting between them.

The chain links TRBV7-2 to TRBJ2-7; D might be TRBD1 (6 bases). With 5 bases removed from V and 4 bases from J, the gap between germline ends came to 9 bases. This CDR3 region has 12 residues. Germline V gene sequence: CDR1 SGHTA, CDR2 FQGNSA. The chain's CDR3 is CASSGTSYEQYF. As DNA, the CDR3 is TGTGCCAGCAGCGGGACATCGTACGAGCAGTACTTC. Looking up the rest from reference TRBV7-2 and TRBJ2-7 gives the full variable domain: GAGVSQSPSNKVTEKGKDVELRCDPISGHTALYWYRQSLGQGLEFLIYFQGNSAPDKSGLPSDRFSAERTGGSVSTLTIQRTQQEDSAVYLCASSGTSYEQYFGPGTRLTVT.

The chain is built from TRBV7-6 and TRBJ2-1, with 8 positions matching TRBD1. CDR3 length: 15 residues. Germline V gene data show CDR1 as SGHVS and CDR2 as FNYEAQ. J lost 4 bases, V lost 5 bases, and 7 bases had no gene match. The CDR3 DNA reads TGTGCCAGCAGCCAAGGACAGGGCCCGTACAATGAGCAGTTCTTC. This encodes CASSQGQGPYNEQFF.

Only one count was recorded for this clone. The gene calls are TRBV12-5 and TRBJ2-7, with 9 nucleotides matching TRBD1. In germline, CDR1 is LGHNT, CDR2 FRNRAP. After removal of 5 bases from V and 6 bases from J, the junction contained 8 bases not matched to a gene. CDR3 length: 14 amino acids. CDR3 sequence: CASGPDRGALEQYF. CDR3 nucleotides: TGTGCTAGTGGTCCGGACAGGGGAGCCCTCGAGCAGTACTTC.

The J gene is TRBJ1-2, the V gene TRBV4-3; D gene uncertain. V lost 4 bases to trimming and J lost 1 base, with 22 bases between them. Germline CDR1 LGHNA, CDR2 YSLEER. This CDR3 region has 18 residues. The CDR3 nucleotides read TGCGCCAGCAGCCCCTTCCCGCCAGGAGGCACCGGTAACTATGGCTACACCTTC. This gives the protein CASSPFPPGGTGNYGYTF.

This chain uses TRBV4-3 with TRBJ1-5; D is perhaps TRBD1 (5 bases). CDR1 and CDR2 (germline): LGHNA, YSLEER. This CDR3 comprises 15 residues. V dropped 0 bases and J dropped 3 bases, with 9 bases sitting between them. CDR3 sequence: CASSQDRQFNQPQHF. CDR3 DNA sequence: TGCGCCAGCAGCCAAGATAGACAGTTCAATCAGCCCCAGCATTTT.

J is TRBJ2-7 and V is TRBV18, with unresolved D. The CDR3 loop spans 12 amino acids. Germline loops: CDR1 KGHSH, CDR2 LQKENI. Trimming removed 3 bases from V and 5 bases from J, with 8 bases in between. Written as DNA, the CDR3 is TGTGCCAGCTCACCGGGCACTGACGAGCAGTACTTC. It encodes CASSPGTDEQYF.

The V call is TRBV11-2, the J call TRBJ2-7; no reliable D call. The CDR3 length is 13 residues. CDR1 is SGHAT and CDR2 is FQNNGV in the germline V gene. V was shortened by 0 bases and J by 5 bases, with 8 bases between the two germline ends. This chain's CDR3 is CASSLDWPNEQYF. DNA for the CDR3: TGTGCCAGCAGCTTAGATTGGCCCAACGAGCAGTACTTC.

This chain uses TRBV7-2 with TRBJ2-7, with D perhaps TRBD2 (5 bases). The germline V and J ends were trimmed by 3 bases and 2 bases, with 14 bases remaining between them. The germline gives CDR1 SGHTA, CDR2 FQGNSA. This CDR3 is 15 amino acids long. The CDR3 sequence: CASSFGWSGPYEQYF. In nucleotides, the CDR3 is TGTGCCAGCAGCTTCGGCTGGAGCGGCCCCTACGAGCAGTACTTC.